The 13 T cell receptor beta chains given below trace back to one sample, sequenced in a study of identical twins. Each CDR3 protein is one row after TCRdb ran MiXCR on the 5' RACE reads. The data show approximately 1.8 million distinct CDR3 sequences, with less than 35% seen just once and 0.27% held by the top ten. The sequenced material came from cord blood. The receptors here all came from a newborn girl in good health.

This clonotype has just a few counts. The chain joins TRBV11-1 to TRBJ2-1; 9 nucleotides agree with TRBD1. Germline CDR1 reads SGHAT; CDR2 reads FQDESV (reference sequence). This CDR3 spans 15 amino acids. V dropped 2 bases and J dropped 6; count of bases not matched to a gene: 5. Here the CDR3 reads CASSLPQTGGNEQFF. CDR3 bases: TGTGCCAGCAGCTTACCCCAGACAGGGGGCAATGAGCAGTTCTTC.

This sequence joins TRBV25-1 and TRBJ1-3, with D hard to call. The CDR3 runs to 15 residues. CDR1 is MGHDK, CDR2 SYGVNS, per germline. Trimming left V 3 bases short and J 0 bases short, with 9 bases between. The CDR3 DNA sequence: TGTGCCAGCAGTGACAGCCCTACCTCTGGAAACACCATATATTTT. Amino acids: CASSDSPTSGNTIYF.

V usage is TRBV4-1 and J usage is TRBJ1-5; D uncertain. The CDR3 is made up of 13 amino acids. The V gene's germline CDR1 is MGHRA and CDR2 YSYEKL. The ends were cut back, 0 bases at V and 6 bases at J, with 6 bases in the middle. The CDR3 DNA reads as TGCGCCAGCAGCCAAGAATTGGCTCAGCCCCAGCATTTT. This gives the protein CASSQELAQPQHF.

This clonotype was detected only a few times. This rearrangement joins TRBV7-2 to TRBJ2-4; TRBD1 aligns across 7 bases. Unmatched junction bases numbered 5, after V lost 5 bases and J lost 4 bases. The CDR3 contains 14 residues. Per germline, CDR1 SGHTA and CDR2 FQGNSA. Written as DNA, the CDR3 is TGTGCCAGCAGCGTGGGACAGCCTAAAAACATTCAGTACTTC. This codes for CASSVGQPKNIQYF.

This clonotype has just one count. The V call is TRBV12-3 or TRBV12-4, the J call TRBJ2-7; TRBD2 is a possible D gene (6 bases). The CDR3 consists of 14 residues. With 6 bases removed from V and 3 bases from J, the gap between germline ends came to 15 bases. The CDR3 sequence is CASSSRAGYYEQYF. CDR3 in DNA: TGTGCCAGCAGCTCGCGGGCGGGATACTACGAGCAGTACTTC.

The chain combines TRBV9 with TRBJ1-2; D gene uncertain. This CDR3 is 15 amino acids long. V lost 1 base, J lost 6 bases, and 16 bases lay in between. Germline V gene sequence: CDR1 SGDLS, CDR2 YYNGEE. The CDR3 bases are TGTGCCAGCAGCGTAAGGGCGGGTGACTTGCATGGCTACACCTTC. This sequence encodes CASSVRAGDLHGYTF.

This clonotype showed up many times. CDR3 sequence: CATGGKGPNYGYTF. CDR3 sequence (DNA): TGTGCCACCGGAGGTAAAGGCCCTAACTATGGCTACACCTTC. The rearrangement joins TRBV6-5 to TRBJ1-2, with D hard to call. V lost 10 bases, J lost 0 bases, and 15 bases lay in between. The germline V gene encodes CDR1 MNHEY and CDR2 SVGAGI. The CDR3 spans 14 residues.

This chain joins TRBV11-3 and TRBJ2-1; 7 bases fit TRBD2. The germline CDR1 and CDR2 sequences are SGHNT and YENEEA. This CDR3 is built from 14 residues. V shed 3 bases and J 5 bases; nucleotides not matched to a gene: 4. The CDR3: CASSFAGANNEQFF. DNA of the CDR3: TGTGCCAGCAGCTTTGCGGGAGCAAACAATGAGCAGTTCTTC. The whole variable domain, filled in from reference TRBV11-3 and TRBJ2-1, reads EAGVVQSPRYKIIEKKQPVAFWCNPISGHNTLYWYLQNLGQGPELLIRYENEEAVDDSQLPKDRFSAERLKGVDSTLKIQPAELGDSAVYLCASSFAGANNEQFFGPGTRLTVL.

This clonotype was seen a few times. The chain couples TRBV9 to TRBJ2-1; D remains ambiguous. The V and J ends lost 0 bases and 5 bases respectively, with 18 bases between them. Germline lookup yields CDR1 SGDLS and CDR2 YYNGEE. CDR3 length: 17 amino acids. The DNA of the CDR3 is TGTGCCAGCAGCGTAGCCACTGGTTCACAGATTCACAATGAGCAGTTCTTC. It translates to CASSVATGSQIHNEQFF.

There are a few counts of this clonotype. This chain joins TRBV9 and TRBJ1-1; 9 nucleotides line up with TRBD1. This CDR3 comprises 16 residues. V shed 0 bases, J shed 0 bases, and the junction held 3 bases outside the gene matches. Germline CDR1 reads SGDLS; CDR2 reads YYNGEE. The DNA for the CDR3 is TGTGCCAGCAGCGTAGTAGGGACAGGGATGAACACTGAAGCTTTCTTT. Translated, it gives CASSVVGTGMNTEAFF.

In this sample, this clonotype turned up a few times. The chain employs TRBV20-1 and TRBJ2-7; 8 positions match TRBD2. J lost 3 bases, V lost 4 bases, and 17 bases had no gene match. CDR1 and CDR2 (germline): DFQATT, SNEGSKA (reference sequence). The CDR3 loop spans 17 amino acids. CDR3 coding DNA: TGCAGTGCTACCCCAGCGGGAGAAAAGGTCCTCTACTACGAGCAGTACTTC. This sequence encodes CSATPAGEKVLYYEQYF.

The chain recombines TRBV28 with TRBJ2-1, with TRBD2 matching 14 bases. The CDR3 consists of 15 residues. Germline CDR1 reads MDHEN; CDR2 reads SYDVKM. Trimming took 2 bases from V and 9 from J; bases not matched to a gene: 3. The CDR3, as DNA: TGTGCCAGCAGTTTAGGGACTAGCGGGAGAAGTGAGCAGTTCTTC. It codes for CASSLGTSGRSEQFF.

This clonotype was observed a few times. The V gene is TRBV11-2, the J gene TRBJ2-1, with a possible D match to TRBD1 (5 bases). Germline V gene data show CDR1 as SGHAT and CDR2 as FQNNGV. Deletions cut 1 base from V and 5 bases from J, with 18 bases between. The CDR3 has 17 residues. The CDR3 is CASSLGPPGRKDNEQFF. The CDR3, as DNA: TGTGCCAGCAGCTTAGGCCCCCCAGGGCGTAAGGACAATGAGCAGTTCTTC.